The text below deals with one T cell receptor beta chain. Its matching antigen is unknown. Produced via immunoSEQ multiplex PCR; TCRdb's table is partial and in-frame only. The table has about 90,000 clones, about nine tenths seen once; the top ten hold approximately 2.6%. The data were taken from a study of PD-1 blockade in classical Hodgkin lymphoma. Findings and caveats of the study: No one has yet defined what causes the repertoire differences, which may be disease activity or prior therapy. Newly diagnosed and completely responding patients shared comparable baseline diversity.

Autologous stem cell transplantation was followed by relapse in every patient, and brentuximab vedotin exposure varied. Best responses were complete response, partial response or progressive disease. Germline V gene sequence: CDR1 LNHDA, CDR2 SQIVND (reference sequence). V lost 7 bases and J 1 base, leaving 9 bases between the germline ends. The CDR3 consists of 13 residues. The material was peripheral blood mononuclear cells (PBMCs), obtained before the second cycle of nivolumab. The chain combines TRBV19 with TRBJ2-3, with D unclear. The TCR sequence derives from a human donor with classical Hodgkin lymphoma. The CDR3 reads CASTTVGTDTQYF. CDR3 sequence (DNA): TGTGCCAGTACTACAGTCGGCACAGATACGCAGTATTTT.